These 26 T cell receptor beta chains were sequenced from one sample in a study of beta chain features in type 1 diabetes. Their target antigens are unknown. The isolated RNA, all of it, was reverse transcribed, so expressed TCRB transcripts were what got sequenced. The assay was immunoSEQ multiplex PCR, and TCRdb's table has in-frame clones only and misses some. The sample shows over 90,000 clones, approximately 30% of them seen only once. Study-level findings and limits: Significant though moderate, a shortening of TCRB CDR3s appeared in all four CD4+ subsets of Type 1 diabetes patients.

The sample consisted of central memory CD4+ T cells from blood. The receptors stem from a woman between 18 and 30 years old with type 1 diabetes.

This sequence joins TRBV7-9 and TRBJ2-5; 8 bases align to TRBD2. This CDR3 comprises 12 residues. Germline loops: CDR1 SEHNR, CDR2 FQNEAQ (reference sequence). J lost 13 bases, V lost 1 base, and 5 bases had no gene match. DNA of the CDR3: TGTGCCAGCAGCTTAGATAGCGGGGATCCGTACTTC. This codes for CASSLDSGDPYF.

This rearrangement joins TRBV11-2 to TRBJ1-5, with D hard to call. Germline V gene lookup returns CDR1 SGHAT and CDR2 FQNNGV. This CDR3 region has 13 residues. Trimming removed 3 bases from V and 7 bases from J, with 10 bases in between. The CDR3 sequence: CASSLSGKQPQHF. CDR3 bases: TGTGCCAGCAGCTTGTCGGGGAAACAGCCCCAGCATTTT.

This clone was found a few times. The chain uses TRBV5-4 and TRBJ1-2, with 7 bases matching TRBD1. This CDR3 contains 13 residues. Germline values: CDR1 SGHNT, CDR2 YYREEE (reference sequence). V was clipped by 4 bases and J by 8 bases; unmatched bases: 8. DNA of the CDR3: TGTGCCAGCAGCGGTGTCCACAGGGGCGGCTACACCTTC. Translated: CASSGVHRGGYTF.

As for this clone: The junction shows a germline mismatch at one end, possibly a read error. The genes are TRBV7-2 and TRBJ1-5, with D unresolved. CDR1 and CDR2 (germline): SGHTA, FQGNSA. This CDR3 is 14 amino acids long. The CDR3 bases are TGTGCCAGCAGCTTACTAGCAGGCAACCAGCCCCAGCATTTT. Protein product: CASSLLAGNQPQHF.

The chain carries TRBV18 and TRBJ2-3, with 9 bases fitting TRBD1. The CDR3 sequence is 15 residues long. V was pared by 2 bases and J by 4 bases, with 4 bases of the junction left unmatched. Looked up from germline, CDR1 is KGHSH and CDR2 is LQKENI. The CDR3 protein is CASSPRTGVADTQYF. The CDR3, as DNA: TGTGCCAGCTCACCAAGGACAGGGGTGGCAGATACGCAGTATTTT.

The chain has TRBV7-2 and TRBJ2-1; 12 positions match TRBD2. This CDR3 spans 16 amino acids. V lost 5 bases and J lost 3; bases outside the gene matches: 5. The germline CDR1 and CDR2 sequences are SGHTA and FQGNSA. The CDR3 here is CASSPPSGRVYNEQFF. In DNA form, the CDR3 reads TGTGCCAGCAGCCCCCCTAGCGGGAGGGTCTACAATGAGCAGTTCTTC.

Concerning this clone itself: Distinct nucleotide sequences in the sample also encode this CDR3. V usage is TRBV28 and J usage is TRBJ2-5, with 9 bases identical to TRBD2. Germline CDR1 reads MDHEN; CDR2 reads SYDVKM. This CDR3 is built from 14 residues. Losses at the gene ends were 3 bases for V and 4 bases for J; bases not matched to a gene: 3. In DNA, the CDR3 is TGTGCCAGCAGTTTGGCGGGGGGGGGAGAGACCCAGTACTTC. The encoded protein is CASSLAGGGETQYF.

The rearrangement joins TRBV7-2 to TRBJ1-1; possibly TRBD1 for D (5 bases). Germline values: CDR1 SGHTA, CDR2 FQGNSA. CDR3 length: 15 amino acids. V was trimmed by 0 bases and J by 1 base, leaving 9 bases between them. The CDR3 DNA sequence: TGTGCCAGCAGCTTAGCTATACAGGCGAACACTGAAGCTTTCTTT. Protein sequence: CASSLAIQANTEAFF.

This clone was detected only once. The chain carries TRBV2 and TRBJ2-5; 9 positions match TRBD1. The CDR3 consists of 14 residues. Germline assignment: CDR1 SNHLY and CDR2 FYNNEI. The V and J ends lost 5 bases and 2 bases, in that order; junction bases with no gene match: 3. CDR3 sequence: CASSRQGGQETQYF. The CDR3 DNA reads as TGTGCCAGCAGTCGACAGGGGGGTCAAGAGACCCAGTACTTC.

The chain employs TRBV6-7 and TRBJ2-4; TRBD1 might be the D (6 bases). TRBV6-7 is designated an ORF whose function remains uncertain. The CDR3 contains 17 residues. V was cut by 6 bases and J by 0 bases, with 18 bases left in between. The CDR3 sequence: CASSYVKPQGAKNIQYF. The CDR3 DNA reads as TGTGCCAGCAGCTACGTAAAGCCACAGGGAGCCAAAAACATTCAGTACTTC.

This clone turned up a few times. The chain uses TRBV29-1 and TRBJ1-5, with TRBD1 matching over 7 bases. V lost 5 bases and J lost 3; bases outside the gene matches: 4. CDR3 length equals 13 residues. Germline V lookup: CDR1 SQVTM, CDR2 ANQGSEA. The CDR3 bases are TGCAGCGTTACGACAGGGAACAATCAGCCCCAGCATTTT. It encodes CSVTTGNNQPQHF.

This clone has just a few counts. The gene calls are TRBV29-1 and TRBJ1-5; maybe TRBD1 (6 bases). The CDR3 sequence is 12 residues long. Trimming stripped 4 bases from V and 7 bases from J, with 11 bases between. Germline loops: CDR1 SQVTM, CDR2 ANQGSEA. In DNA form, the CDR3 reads TGCAGCGTTGGGGCAGGGGCCCAGCCCCAGCATTTT. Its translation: CSVGAGAQPQHF.

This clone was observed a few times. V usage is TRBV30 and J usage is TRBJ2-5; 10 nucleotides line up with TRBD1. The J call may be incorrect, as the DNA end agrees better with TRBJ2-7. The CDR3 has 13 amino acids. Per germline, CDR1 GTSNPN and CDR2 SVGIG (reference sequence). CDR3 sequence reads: CAWEGQGKNEQYF. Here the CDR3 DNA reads TGTGCCTGGGAGGGACAGGGGAAAAACGAGCAGTACTTC.

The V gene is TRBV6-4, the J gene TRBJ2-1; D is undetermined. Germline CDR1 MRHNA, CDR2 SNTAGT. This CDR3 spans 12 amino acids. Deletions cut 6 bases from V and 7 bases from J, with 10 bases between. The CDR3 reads CASRLVLNEQFF. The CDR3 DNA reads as TGTGCCAGCAGGCTAGTTTTGAATGAGCAGTTCTTC.

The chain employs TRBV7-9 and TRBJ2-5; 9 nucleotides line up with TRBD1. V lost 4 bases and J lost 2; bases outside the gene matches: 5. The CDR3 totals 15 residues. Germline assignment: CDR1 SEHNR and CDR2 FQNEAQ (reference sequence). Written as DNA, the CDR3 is TGTGCCAGCAGCTCACGGGACAGGGAACAAGAGACCCAGTACTTC. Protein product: CASSSRDREQETQYF.

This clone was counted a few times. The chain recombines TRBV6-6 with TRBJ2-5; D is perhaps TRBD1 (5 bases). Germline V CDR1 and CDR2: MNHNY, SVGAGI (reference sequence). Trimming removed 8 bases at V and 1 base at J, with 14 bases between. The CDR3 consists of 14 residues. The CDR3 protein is CASRRDRTQETQYF. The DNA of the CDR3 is TGTGCCAGCCGACGAGACAGAACCCAAGAGACCCAGTACTTC.

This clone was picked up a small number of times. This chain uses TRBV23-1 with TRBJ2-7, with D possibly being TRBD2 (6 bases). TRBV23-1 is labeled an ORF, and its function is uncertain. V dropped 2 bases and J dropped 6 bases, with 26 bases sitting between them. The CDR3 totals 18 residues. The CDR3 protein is CASSQDPAGRRAICEQYV. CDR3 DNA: TGCGCCAGCAGTCAAGATCCCGCGGGACGCCGTGCAATTTGCGAGCAGTACGTC.

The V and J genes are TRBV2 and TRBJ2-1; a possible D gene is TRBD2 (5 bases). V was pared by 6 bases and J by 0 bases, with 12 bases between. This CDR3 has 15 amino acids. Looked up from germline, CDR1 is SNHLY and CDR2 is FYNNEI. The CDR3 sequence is CASRRRVSSYNEQFF. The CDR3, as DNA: TGTGCCAGCAGACGGCGGGTGAGCTCCTACAATGAGCAGTTCTTC.

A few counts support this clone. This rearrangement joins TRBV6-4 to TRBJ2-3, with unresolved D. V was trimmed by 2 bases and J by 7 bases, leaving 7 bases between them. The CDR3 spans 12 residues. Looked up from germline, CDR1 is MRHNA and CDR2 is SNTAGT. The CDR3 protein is CASSDGGYTQYF. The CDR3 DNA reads TGTGCCAGCAGTGACGGCGGATATACGCAGTATTTT.

In DNA form, the CDR3 reads TGTGCCAGCAGCCTACGGACAGGGTCTAGAGAGACCCAGTACTTC. Its translation is CASSLRTGSRETQYF. The rearrangement links TRBV7-3 to TRBJ2-5; 8 bases are a match to TRBD1. Germline CDR1 and CDR2: SGHTA and FQGTGA. The CDR3 has 15 amino acids. Trimming cost V 5 bases and J 4 bases; bases outside gene matches: 9. The full variable domain, rest sourced from reference TRBV7-3 and TRBJ2-5, is GAGVSQTPSNKVTEKGKYVELRCDPISGHTALYWYRQSLGQGPEFLIYFQGTGAADDSGLPNDRFFAVRPEGSVSTLKIQRTERGDSAVYLCASSLRTGSRETQYFGPGTRLLVL.

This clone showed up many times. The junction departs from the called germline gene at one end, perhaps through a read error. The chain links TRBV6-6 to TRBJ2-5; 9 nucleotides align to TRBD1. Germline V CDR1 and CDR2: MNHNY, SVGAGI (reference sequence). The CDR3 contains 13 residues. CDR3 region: CASIKRTGDFPHF. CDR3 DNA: TGTGCCAGCATCAAAAGGACAGGGGATTTCCCTCACTTC.

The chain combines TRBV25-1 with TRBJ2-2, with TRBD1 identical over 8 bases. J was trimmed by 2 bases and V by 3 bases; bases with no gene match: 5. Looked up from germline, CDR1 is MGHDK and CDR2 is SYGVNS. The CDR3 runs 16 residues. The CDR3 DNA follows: TGTGCCAGCAGTGACGCGGGACAGGCCAACACCGGGGAGCTGTTTTTT. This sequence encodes CASSDAGQANTGELFF.

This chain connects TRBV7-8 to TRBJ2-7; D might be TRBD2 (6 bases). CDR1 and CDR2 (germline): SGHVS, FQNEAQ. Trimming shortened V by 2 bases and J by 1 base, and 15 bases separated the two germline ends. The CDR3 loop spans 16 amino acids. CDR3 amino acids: CASSLTYSGPSYEQYV. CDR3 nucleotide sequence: TGTGCCAGCAGCTTAACGTACAGCGGGCCGTCCTACGAGCAGTACGTC.

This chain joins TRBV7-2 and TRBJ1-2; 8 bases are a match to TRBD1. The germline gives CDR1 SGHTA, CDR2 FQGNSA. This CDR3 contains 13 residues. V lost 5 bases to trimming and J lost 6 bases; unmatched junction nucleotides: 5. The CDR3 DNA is TGTGCCAGCAGCGTCAGGGGGCGGAATGGCTACACCTTC. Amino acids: CASSVRGRNGYTF.

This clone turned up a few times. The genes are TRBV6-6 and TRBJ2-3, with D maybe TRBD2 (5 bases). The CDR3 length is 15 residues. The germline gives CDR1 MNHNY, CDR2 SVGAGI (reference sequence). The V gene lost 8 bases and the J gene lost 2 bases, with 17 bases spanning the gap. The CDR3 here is CASRLYGEHTDTQYF. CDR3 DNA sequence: TGTGCCAGCCGTCTTTATGGGGAGCACACAGATACGCAGTATTTT.

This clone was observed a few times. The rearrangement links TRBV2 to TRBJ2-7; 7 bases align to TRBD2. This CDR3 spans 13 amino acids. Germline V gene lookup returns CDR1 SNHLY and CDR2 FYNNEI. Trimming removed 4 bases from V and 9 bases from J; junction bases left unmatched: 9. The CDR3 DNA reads TGTGCCAGCAGTGGGGGGGGGTCCTCTGGGCAGTACTTC. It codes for CASSGGGSSGQYF.